The clone carrying this T cell receptor (beta chain) is a singleton in its sample. The data were obtained in a study of CD8 T cells in Susac syndrome. Reverse transcription of roughly 0.5 to 1 ug RNA was performed with random hexamers. Each CDR3 protein is one row after TCRdb ran MiXCR on the immunoSEQ multiplex PCR reads. The table records under 550,000 distinct CDR3 sequences, around 85% of them present only once. CDR3 size: 16 residues. CDR1 is LNHDA and CDR2 is SQIVND in the germline V gene (reference sequence). The ends lost 2 bases at V and 2 bases at J; junction bases unmatched: 6. The rearrangement links TRBV19 to TRBJ2-3; TRBD2 matches at 8 bases. This receptor was taken from a human donor with multiple sclerosis. Sample: CD8+ T cells from PBMCs. The CDR3 region is CASSITSGGVTDTQYF. The CDR3 bases are TGTGCCAGTAGTATAACCAGCGGGGGAGTCACAGATACGCAGTATTTT.